This T cell receptor beta chain was retrieved from a study of blood T cell repertoires in COVID-19. The table came from immunoSEQ multiplex PCR; TCRdb's copy has only in-frame clones and leaves some out. The sample holds just under 80,000 clones, roughly 84% seen once. With 5 bases clipped from V and 9 bases from J, the junction kept 8 bases outside the gene matches. The CDR3 is 13 residues long. The chain employs TRBV12-3 or TRBV12-4 and TRBJ1-2; 8 bases fit TRBD1. The sequenced sample consisted of peripheral blood. This receptor was identified in a human donor in a cohort sampled during active COVID-19. The CDR3 DNA reads as TGTGCCAGCAGTACCCGGACAGGGTCAAGCTACACCTTC. Translation: CASSTRTGSSYTF.